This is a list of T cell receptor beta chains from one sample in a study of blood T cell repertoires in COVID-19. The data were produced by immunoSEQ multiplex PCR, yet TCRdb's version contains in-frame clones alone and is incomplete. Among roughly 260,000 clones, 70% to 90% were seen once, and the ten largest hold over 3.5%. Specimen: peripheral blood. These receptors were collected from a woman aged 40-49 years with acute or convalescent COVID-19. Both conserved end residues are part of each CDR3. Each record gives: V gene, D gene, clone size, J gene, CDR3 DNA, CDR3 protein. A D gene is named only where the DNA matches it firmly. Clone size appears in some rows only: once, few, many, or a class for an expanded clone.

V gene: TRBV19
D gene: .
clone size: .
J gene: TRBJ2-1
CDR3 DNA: TGTGCCAGTACCCTTACAGGGAACAATGAGCAGTTCTTC
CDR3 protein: CASTLTGNNEQFF

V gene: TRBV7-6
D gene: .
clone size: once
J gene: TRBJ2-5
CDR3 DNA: TGTGCCAGCAGCTATACTCAGGGAGAGACCCAGTACTTC
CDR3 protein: CASSYTQGETQYF

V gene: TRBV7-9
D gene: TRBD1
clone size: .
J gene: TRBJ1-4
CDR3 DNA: TGTGCCAGCAGTCGGGACAGGGGAGACGAAAAACTGTTTTTT
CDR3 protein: CASSRDRGDEKLFF

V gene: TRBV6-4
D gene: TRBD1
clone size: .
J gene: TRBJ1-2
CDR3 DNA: TGTGCCAGCAGTGACGGCAGGGGGCAGGGTGGCTACACCTTC
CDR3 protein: CASSDGRGQGGYTF

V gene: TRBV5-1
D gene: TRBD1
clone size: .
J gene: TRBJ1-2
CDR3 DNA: TGCGCCAGCAGCTTTGTTAGGGGGCCGAGTAATGGCTACACCTTC
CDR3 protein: CASSFVRGPSNGYTF

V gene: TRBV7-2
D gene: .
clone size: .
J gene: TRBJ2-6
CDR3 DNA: TGTGCCAGCAGCTCCCGACAGGGGAGGGGGTCTGGGGCCAACGTCCTGACTTTC
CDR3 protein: CASSSRQGRGSGANVLTF

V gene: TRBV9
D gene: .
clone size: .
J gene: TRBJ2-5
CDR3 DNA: TGTGCCAGCAGCGTAGGAGACACCCAAGAGACCCAGTACTTC
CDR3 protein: CASSVGDTQETQYF

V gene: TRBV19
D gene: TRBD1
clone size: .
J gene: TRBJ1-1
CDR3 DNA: TGTGCCAGTAGTGCCCCACGGGACAGGGGAGGGTGGTTGGACACTGAAGCTTTCTTT
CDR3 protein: CASSAPRDRGGWLDTEAFF

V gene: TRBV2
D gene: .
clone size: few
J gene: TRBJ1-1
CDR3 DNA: TGTGCCAGCAGTGGGAGGAGGGACACTGAAGCTTTCTTT
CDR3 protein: CASSGRRDTEAFF

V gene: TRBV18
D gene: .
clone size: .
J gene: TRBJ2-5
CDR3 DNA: TGTGCCAGCTCACCACGGGCGGGAAGTTTGGAGACCCAGTACTTC
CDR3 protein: CASSPRAGSLETQYF

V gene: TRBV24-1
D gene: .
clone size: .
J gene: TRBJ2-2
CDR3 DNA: TGTGCCGCAGGGGATGGTTCCGGGGAGCTGTTTTTT
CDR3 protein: CAAGDGSGELFF

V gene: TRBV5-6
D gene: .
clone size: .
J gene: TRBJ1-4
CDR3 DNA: TGTGCCAGGTTGGGGGCGGTCGAGCGTGAAAAACTGTTTTTT
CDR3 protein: CARLGAVEREKLFF

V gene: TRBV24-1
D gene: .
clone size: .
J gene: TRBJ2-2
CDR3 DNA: TGTGCCACCAGTCCGAGCAGGGTAACCGGGGAGCTGTTTTTT
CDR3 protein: CATSPSRVTGELFF

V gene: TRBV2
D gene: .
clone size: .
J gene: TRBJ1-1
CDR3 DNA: TGTGCCAGCAGTGAAGAGGGGGTTACTGAAGCTTTCTTT
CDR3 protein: CASSEEGVTEAFF

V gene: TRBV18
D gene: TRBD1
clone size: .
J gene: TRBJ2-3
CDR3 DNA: TGTGCCAGCTCACCACTTTTTCGGACAGGGGGCCGGGCAGATACGCAGTATTTT
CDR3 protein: CASSPLFRTGGRADTQYF

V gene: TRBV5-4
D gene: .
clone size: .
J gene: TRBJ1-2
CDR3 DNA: TGTGCCAGCAGCCCCTGGGGGGAGTATGGCTACACCTTC
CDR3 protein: CASSPWGEYGYTF

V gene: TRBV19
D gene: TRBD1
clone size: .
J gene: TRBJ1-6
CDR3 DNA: TGTGCCAGTAGTATACAGACAGGGTACTCACCCCTCCACTTT
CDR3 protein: CASSIQTGYSPLHF

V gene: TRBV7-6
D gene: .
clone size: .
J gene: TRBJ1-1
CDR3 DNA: TGTGCCAGCAGCCCATCAGGGTCCGCCACTGAAGCTTTCTTT
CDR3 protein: CASSPSGSATEAFF

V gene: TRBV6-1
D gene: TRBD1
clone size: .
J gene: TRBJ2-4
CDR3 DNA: TGTGCCAGCAGTGGGACAGGGGGCCTGGGGTTGGGCAAAGCCAAAAACATTCAGTACTTC
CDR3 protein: CASSGTGGLGLGKAKNIQYF

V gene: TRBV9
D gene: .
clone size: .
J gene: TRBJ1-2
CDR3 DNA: TGTGCCAGCAGCGTAGGTGGAGCGGGGCAGTACGCTGGCTACACCTTC
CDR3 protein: CASSVGGAGQYAGYTF

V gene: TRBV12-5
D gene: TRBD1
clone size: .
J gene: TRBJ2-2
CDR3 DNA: TGTGCTAGTGGTCTAGGACAGGGGGCTGCCGGGGAGCTGTTTTTT
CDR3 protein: CASGLGQGAAGELFF

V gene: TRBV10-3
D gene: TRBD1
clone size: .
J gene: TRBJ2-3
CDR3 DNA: TGTGCCATCAGTGAGACAAGACAGGGGACAGATACGCAGTATTTT
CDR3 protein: CAISETRQGTDTQYF

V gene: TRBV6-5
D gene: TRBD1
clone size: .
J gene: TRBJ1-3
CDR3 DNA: TGTGCCACCCAGATTGCAGGGGGCGGAAACACCATATATTTT
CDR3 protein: CATQIAGGGNTIYF

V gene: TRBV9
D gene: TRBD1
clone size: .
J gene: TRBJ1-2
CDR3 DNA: TGTGCCAGCAGCGGGCTCGGGACAGGGGCCCATGGCTACACCTTC
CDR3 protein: CASSGLGTGAHGYTF

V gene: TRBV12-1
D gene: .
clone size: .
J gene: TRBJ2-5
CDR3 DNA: TGTGCCAGCAGCTTTAACAGGGTCCCTACCCAAGAGACCCAGTACTTC
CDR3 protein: CASSFNRVPTQETQYF

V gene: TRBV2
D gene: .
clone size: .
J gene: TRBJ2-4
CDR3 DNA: TGTGCCAGCAGTGATGGAGGGAAAAACATTCAGTACTTC
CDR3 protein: CASSDGGKNIQYF

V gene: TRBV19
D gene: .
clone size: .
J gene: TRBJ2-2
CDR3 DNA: TGTGCCAGTAGTACAGGGTTGGACACCGGGGAGCTGTTTTTT
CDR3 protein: CASSTGLDTGELFF

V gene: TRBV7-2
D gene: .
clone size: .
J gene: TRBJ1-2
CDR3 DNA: TGTGCCAGCAGCTTAGGTACAGGGAGTTGGGTGAACTATGGCTACACCTTC
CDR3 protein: CASSLGTGSWVNYGYTF

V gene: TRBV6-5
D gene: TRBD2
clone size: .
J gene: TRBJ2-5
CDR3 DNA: TGTGCCAGTACCCAGCGGGGGGCGTCCAAGACCCAGTACTTC
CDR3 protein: CASTQRGASKTQYF